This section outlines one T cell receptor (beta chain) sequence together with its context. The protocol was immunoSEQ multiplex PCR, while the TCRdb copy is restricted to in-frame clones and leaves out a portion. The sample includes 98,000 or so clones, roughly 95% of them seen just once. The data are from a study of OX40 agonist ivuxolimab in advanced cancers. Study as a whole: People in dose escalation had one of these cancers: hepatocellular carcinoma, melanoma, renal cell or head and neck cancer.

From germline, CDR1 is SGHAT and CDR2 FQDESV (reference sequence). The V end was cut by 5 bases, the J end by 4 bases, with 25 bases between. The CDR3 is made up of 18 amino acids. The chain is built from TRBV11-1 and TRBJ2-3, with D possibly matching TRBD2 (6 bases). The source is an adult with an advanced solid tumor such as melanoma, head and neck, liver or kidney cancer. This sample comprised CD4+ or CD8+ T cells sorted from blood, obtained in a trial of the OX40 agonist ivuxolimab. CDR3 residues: CASSLFVGGTRGADTQYF. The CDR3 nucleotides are TGTGCCAGCAGCCTCTTTGTAGGTGGGACTCGAGGGGCAGATACGCAGTATTTT.